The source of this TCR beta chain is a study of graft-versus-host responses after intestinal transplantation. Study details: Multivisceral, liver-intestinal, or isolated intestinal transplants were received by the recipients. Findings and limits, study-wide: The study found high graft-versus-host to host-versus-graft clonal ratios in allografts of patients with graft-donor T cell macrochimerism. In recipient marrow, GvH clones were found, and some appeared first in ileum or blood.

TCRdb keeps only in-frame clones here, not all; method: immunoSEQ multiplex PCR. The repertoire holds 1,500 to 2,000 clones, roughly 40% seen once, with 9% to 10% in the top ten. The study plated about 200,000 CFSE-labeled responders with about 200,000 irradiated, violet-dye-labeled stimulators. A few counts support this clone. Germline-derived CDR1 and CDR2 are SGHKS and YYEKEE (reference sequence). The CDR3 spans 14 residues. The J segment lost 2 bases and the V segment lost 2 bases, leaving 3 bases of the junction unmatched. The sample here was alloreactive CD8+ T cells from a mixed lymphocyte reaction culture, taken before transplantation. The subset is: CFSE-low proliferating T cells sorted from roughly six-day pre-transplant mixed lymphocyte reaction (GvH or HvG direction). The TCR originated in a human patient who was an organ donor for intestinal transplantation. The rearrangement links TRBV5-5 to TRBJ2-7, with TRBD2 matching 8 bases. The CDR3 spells CASSLYGGAYEQYF. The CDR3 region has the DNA TGTGCCAGCAGCTTATACGGGGGGGCCTACGAGCAGTACTTC. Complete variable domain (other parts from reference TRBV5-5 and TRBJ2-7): DAGVTQSPTHLIKTRGQQVTLRCSPISGHKSVSWYQQVLGQGPQFIFQYYEKEERGRGNFPDRFSARQFPNYSSELNVNALLLGDSALYLCASSLYGGAYEQYFGPGTRLTVT.